Sequencing of this TCR beta chain was carried out in a study of vaccination and CD4 T cells after COVID-19. Study summary: Sampling after COVID took place at a median of around 110 days (range 35 to 161) following diagnosis.

Treatment of the sample: approximately nine-day PBMC culture with coronavirus spike peptide pools or control peptides (ViraFEST assay). ViraFEST sequenced TCRs after peptide-pool expansion of antigen-specific T cells. Oncomine TCR Beta short-read sequencing was applied to DNA from cultured CD4+ T cells. TCRdb independently ran MiXCR on the PCR reads; one entry per CDR3 protein. The sample has fewer than 20,000 distinct CDR3 sequences, approximately 50% seen once. CDR1 is MNHEY and CDR2 is SVGAGI in the germline V gene. CDR3 size: 14 residues. Trimming cost V 2 bases and J 2 bases, with 10 bases left between them. As regards this clonotype: Its antigen remains unknown.

The sequence was obtained from a human donor who had recovered from COVID-19. The sample in question was CD4+ T cells from blood, cultured in vitro, obtained before SARS-CoV-2 vaccination. This sequence joins TRBV6-5 and TRBJ2-7; D not certain. The CDR3 DNA sequence: TGTGCCAGCAGTTACGGGCAGGCAACCTACGAGCAGTACTTC. Translation: CASSYGQATYEQYF.